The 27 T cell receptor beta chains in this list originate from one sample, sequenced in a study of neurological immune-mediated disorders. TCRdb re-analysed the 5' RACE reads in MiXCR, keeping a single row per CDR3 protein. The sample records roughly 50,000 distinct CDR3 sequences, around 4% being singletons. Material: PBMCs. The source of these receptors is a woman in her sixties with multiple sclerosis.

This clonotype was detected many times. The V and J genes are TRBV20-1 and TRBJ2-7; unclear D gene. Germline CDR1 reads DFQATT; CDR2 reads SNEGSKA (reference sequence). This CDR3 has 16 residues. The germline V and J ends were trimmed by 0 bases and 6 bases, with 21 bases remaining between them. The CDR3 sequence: CSAREGWGRVRAEQYF. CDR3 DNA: TGCAGTGCTAGAGAGGGTTGGGGTCGGGTTCGGGCCGAGCAGTACTTC.

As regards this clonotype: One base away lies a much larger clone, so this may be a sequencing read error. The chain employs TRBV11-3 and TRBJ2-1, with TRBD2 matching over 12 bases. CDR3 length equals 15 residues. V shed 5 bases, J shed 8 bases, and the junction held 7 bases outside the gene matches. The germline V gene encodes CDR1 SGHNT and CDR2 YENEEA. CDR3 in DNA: TGTGCCAGCAGCAAGACTAGCGGGAGTTGGGATGAGCAGTTCTTC. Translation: CASSKTSGSWDEQFF.

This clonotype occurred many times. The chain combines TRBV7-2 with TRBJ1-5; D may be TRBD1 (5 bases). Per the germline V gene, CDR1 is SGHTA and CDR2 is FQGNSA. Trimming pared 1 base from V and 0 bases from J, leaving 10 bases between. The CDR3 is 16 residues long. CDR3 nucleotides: TGTGCCAGCAGCTTAGTGGGAGGGGATAGCAATCAGCCCCAGCATTTT. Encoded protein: CASSLVGGDSNQPQHF.

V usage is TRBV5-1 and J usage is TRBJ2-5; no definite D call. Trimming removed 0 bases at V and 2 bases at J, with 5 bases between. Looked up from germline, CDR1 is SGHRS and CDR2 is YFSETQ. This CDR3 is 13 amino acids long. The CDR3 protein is CASSLGEQETQYF. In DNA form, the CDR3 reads TGCGCCAGCAGCTTGGGAGAACAAGAGACCCAGTACTTC.

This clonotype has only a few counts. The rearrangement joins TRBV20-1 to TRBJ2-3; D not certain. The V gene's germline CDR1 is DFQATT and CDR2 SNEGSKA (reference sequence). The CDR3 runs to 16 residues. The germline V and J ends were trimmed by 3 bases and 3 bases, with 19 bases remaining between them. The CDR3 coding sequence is TGCAGTGCTAGGCCAGCAGAAAAAATTTCGACAGATACGCAGTATTTT. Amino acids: CSARPAEKISTDTQYF.

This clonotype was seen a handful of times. The DNA of the CDR3 is TGTGCCAGCAGTAAGGACAGGGGGCGTGATGAGCAGTTCTTC. This encodes CASSKDRGRDEQFF. The chain is built from TRBV6-6 and TRBJ2-1; 11 bases agree with TRBD1. This CDR3 is built from 14 residues. V shed 5 bases, J shed 8 bases, and the junction held 5 bases outside the gene matches. The germline gives CDR1 MNHNY, CDR2 SVGAGI (reference sequence).

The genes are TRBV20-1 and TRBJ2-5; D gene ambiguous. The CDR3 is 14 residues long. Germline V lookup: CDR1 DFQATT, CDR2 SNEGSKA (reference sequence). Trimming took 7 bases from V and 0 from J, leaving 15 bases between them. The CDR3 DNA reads TGCAGTGGGGAAGGCCGAACCGACCAAGAGACCCAGTACTTC. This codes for CSGEGRTDQETQYF.

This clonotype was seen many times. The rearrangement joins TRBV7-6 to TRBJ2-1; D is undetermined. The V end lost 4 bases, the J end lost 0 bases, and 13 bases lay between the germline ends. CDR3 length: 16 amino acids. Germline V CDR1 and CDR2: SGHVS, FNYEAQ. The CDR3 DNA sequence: TGTGCCAGCAGCTCGCGACCCTCGAGCTCCTACAATGAGCAGTTCTTC. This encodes CASSSRPSSSYNEQFF.

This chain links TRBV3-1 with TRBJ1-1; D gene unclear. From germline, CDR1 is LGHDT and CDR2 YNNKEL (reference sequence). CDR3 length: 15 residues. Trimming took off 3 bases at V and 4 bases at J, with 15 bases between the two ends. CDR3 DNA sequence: TGTGCCAGCAGCCAGGCCCGTGGCCGCGGCACTGAAGCTTTCTTT. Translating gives CASSQARGRGTEAFF.

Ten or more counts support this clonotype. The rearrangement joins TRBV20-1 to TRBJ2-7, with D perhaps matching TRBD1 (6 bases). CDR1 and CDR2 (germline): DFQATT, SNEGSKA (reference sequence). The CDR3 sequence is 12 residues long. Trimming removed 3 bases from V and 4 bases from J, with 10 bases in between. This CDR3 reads CSASGTYYEQYF. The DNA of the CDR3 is TGCAGTGCTAGCGGGACATATTACGAGCAGTACTTC.

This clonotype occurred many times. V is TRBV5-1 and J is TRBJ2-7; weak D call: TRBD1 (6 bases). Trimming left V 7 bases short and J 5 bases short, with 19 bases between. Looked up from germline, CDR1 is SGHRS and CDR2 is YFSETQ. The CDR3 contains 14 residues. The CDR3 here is CASYNPTGSHEQYF. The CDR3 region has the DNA TGCGCCAGCTACAACCCAACAGGGTCCCACGAGCAGTACTTC.

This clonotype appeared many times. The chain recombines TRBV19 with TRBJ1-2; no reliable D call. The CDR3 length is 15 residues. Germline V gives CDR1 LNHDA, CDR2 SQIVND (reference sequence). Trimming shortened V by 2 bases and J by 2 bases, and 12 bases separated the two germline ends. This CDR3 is CASSIPTARNYGYTF. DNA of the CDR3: TGTGCCAGTAGTATACCCACGGCAAGGAACTATGGCTACACCTTC.

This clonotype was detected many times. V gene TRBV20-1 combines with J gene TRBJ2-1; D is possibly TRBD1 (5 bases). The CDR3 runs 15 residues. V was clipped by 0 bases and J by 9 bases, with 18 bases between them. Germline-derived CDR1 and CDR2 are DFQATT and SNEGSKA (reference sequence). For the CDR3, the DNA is TGCAGTGCTAGAGATTGGGGCGTTGCGGAGACTGAGCAGTTCTTC. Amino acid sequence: CSARDWGVAETEQFF.

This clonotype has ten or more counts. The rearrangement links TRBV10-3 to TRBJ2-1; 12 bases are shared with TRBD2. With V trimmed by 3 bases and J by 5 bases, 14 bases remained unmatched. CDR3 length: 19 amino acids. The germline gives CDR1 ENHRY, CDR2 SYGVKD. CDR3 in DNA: TGTGCCATCAGTGAAGGACTAGCGGGATCTCTACTACTACACAATGAGCAGTTCTTC. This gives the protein CAISEGLAGSLLLHNEQFF.

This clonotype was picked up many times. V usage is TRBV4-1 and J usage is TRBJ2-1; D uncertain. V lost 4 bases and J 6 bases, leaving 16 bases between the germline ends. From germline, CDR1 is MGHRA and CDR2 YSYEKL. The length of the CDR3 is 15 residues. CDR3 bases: TGCGCCAGCAGCCCATCTTTCGGCAGGCCCAATGAGCAGTTCTTC. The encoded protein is CASSPSFGRPNEQFF.

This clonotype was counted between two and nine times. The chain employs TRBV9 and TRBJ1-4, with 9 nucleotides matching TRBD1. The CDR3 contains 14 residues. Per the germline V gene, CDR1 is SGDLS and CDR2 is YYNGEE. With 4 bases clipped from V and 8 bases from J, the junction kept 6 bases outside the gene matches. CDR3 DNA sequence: TGTGCCAGCAGCAGGGACAGGGACGAGGAAAAACTGTTTTTT. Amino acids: CASSRDRDEEKLFF.

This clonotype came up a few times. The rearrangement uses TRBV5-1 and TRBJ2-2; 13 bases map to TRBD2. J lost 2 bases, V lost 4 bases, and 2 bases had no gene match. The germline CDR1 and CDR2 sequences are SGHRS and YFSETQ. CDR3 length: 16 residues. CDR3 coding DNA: TGCGCCAGCAGCACTAGCGGGGGGGCAAACACCGGGGAGCTGTTTTTT. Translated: CASSTSGGANTGELFF. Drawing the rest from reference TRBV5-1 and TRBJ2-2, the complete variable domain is KAGVTQTPRYLIKTRGQQVTLSCSPISGHRSVSWYQQTPGQGLQFLFEYFSETQRNKGNFPGRFSGRQFSNSRSEMNVSTLELGDSALYLCASSTSGGANTGELFFGEGSRLTVL.

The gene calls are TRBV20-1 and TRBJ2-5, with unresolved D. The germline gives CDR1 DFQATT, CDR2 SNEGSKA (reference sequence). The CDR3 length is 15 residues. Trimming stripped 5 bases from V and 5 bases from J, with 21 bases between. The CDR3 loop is CSAHSLVRTAETQYF. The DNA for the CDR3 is TGCAGTGCTCATTCCCTCGTGCGGACCGCGGAGACCCAGTACTTC.

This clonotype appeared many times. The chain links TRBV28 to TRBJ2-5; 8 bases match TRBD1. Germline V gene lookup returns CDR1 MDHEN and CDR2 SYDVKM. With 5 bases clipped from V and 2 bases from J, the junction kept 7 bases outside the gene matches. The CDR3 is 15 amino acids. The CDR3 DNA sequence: TGTGCCAGCAGTCCCCAGGGACAGGCGCAAGAGACCCAGTACTTC. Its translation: CASSPQGQAQETQYF.

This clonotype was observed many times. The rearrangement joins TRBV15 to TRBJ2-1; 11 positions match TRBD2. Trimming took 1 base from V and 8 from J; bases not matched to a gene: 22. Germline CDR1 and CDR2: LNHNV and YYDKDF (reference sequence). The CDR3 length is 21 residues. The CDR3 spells CATSRVVRGLAAWVWSDEQFF. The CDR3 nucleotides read TGTGCCACCAGCAGAGTGGTCCGGGGACTAGCGGCTTGGGTGTGGTCCGATGAGCAGTTCTTC. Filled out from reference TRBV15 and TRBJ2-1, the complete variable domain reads DAMVIQNPRYQVTQFGKPVTLSCSQTLNHNVMYWYQQKSSQAPKLLFHYYDKDFNNEADTPDNFQSRRPNTSFCFLDIRSPGLGDTAMYLCATSRVVRGLAAWVWSDEQFFGPGTRLTVL.

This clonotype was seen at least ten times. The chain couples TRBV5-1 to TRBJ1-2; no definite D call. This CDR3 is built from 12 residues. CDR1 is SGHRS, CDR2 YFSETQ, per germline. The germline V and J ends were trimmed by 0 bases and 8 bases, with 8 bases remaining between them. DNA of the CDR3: TGCGCCAGCAGCTTGGACTTCGGAGGCTACACCTTC. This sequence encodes CASSLDFGGYTF.

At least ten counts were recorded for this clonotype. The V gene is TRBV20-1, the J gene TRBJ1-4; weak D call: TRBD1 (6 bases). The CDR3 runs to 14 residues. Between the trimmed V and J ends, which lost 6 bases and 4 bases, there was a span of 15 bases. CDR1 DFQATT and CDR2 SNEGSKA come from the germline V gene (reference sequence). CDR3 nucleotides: TGCAGTGCACCTAAGACAGGACGTAATGAAAAACTGTTTTTT. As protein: CSAPKTGRNEKLFF.

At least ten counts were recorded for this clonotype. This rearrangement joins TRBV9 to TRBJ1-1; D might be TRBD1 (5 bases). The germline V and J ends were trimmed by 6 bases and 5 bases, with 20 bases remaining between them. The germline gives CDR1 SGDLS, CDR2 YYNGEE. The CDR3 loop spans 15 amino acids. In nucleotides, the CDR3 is TGTGCCAGCACCGACCTTAGGACGGGGGAAACTGAAGCTTTCTTT. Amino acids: CASTDLRTGETEAFF.

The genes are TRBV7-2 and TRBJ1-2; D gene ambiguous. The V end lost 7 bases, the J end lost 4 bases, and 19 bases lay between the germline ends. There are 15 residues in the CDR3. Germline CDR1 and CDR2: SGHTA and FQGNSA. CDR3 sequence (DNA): TGTGCCAGCAAATTGTCCGGAGTCGGAGGCTATGGCTACACCTTC. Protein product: CASKLSGVGGYGYTF. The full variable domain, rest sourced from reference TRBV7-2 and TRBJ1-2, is GAGVSQSPSNKVTEKGKDVELRCDPISGHTALYWYRQSLGQGLEFLIYFQGNSAPDKSGLPSDRFSAERTGGSVSTLTIQRTQQEDSAVYLCASKLSGVGGYGYTFGSGTRLTVV.

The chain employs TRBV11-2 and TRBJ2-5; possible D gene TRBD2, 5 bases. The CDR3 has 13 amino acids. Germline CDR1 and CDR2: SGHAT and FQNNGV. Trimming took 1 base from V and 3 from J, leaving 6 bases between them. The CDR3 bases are TGTGCCAGCAGCTTAGGAGCGGAAGAGACCCAGTACTTC. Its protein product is CASSLGAEETQYF.

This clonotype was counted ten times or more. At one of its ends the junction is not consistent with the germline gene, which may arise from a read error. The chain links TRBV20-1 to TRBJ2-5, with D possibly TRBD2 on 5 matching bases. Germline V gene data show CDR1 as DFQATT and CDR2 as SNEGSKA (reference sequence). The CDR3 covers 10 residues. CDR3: CSAVRATQYF. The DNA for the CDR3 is TGTAGTGCTGTGAGGGCAACCCAGTACTTC.

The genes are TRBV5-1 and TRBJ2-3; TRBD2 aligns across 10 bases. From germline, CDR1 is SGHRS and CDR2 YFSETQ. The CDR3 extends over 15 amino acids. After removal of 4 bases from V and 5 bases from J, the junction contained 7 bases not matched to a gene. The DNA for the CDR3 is TGCGCCAGCAGCACGCTAGCGGGAGAGGGAGATACGCAGTATTTT. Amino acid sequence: CASSTLAGEGDTQYF.